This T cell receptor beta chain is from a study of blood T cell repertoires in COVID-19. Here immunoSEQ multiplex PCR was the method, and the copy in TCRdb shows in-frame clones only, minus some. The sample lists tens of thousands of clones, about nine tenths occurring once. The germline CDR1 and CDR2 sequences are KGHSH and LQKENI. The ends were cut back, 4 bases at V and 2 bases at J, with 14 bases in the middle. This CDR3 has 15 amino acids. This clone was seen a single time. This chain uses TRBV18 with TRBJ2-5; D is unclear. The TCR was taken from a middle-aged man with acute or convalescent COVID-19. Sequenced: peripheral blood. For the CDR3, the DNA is TGTGCCAGCTCACTGTTTCCAGGATATCAAGAGACCCAGTACTTC. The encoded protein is CASSLFPGYQETQYF.